These T cell receptor beta chains were read from a single sample in a study of OX40 agonist ivuxolimab in advanced cancers. Using immunoSEQ multiplex PCR, the repertoire was profiled, and TCRdb retains in-frame clones only, with some absent. This sample carries roughly 80,000 clones, around 89% of them seen once, and the ten largest clones take approximately 0.38%. This material consisted of CD4+ or CD8+ T cells sorted from blood, taken in a trial of the OX40 agonist ivuxolimab. The source is an adult with an advanced solid tumor such as melanoma, head and neck, liver or kidney cancer. CDR3s include the opening cysteine and the closing phenylalanine or tryptophan. D genes are given only for firm matches. A row's size may be missing; if present it is once, few, many or a size class.

J | V | D | size | DNA | CDR3
TRBJ1-4 | TRBV30 | - | - | TGTGCCTGGACTACCCCAGAGGGCCTTAATGAAAAACTGTTTTTT | CAWTTPEGLNEKLFF
TRBJ2-5 | TRBV2 | - | - | TGTGCCAGCAGTAGGGACCAACAAGAGACCCAGTACTTC | CASSRDQQETQYF
TRBJ2-7 | TRBV5-6 | TRBD2 | - | TGTGCCAGCAGCTTTTGGACGGGACTAGCGACAAGATCCTACGAGCAGTACTTC | CASSFWTGLATRSYEQYF
TRBJ2-2 | TRBV23-1 | TRBD1 | few | TGCGCCAGCAGTCGAACCCGGGACAGGGAATCCGGGGAGCTGTTTTTT | CASSRTRDRESGELFF
TRBJ2-2 | TRBV6-1 | - | - | TGTGCCAGCGGGACCGAAGCTCAGGGCCGGGAGCTGTTTTTT | CASGTEAQGRELFF
TRBJ1-6 | TRBV6-5 | - | - | TGTGCCAGCAGACCCTCTGCGGGGTCAAATTCACCCCTCCACTTT | CASRPSAGSNSPLHF
TRBJ2-1 | TRBV2 | TRBD2 | - | TGTGCCAGCAGTGAATGGACTAGCGAAAGTGAGCAGTTCTTC | CASSEWTSESEQFF
TRBJ2-1 | TRBV6-6 | TRBD2 | - | TGTGCCAGCAGCCCAACCGGGACTAGCGGGATGGATGAGCAGTTCTTC | CASSPTGTSGMDEQFF
TRBJ2-7 | TRBV2 | - | - | TGTGCCAGCAGTGAAGTCGTCTCGCGCCAATACGAGCAGTACTTC | CASSEVVSRQYEQYF
TRBJ2-7 | TRBV5-1 | - | - | TGCGCCAGCAGCTTGGAGGGGGGCGGGTCTGTTAGTTCCTACGAGCAGTACTTC | CASSLEGGGSVSSYEQYF
TRBJ1-5 | TRBV5-4 | - | - | TGTGCCAGCAAACGGGGCCAGAATAATCAGCCCCAGCATTTT | CASKRGQNNQPQHF
TRBJ2-2 | TRBV7-2 | - | - | TGTGCCAGCAGCTCGAGGCCCAGGGCATACACCGGGGAGCTGTTTTTT | CASSSRPRAYTGELFF
TRBJ2-1 | TRBV19 | - | - | TGTGCCAGTACCCAGGCGGCCTACAGGTATGAGCAGTTCTTC | CASTQAAYRYEQFF
TRBJ1-3 | TRBV18 | - | - | TGTGCCAGCTCACCGCAGGACGCCTCTGGAAACACCATATATTTT | CASSPQDASGNTIYF
TRBJ1-4 | TRBV7-2 | - | - | TGTGCCAGCAGTTCCAGGGCGGGAGATGAAAAACTGTTTTTT | CASSSRAGDEKLFF
TRBJ2-5 | TRBV27 | - | - | TGTGCCAGCAGTTTATCGTGGACTGGGGGTGGGACCCAGTACTTC | CASSLSWTGGGTQYF
TRBJ1-3 | TRBV7-2 | TRBD1 | - | TGTGCCAGCAGCTTAGTAGTGAACAGGGGATCTGGAAACACCATATATTTT | CASSLVVNRGSGNTIYF
TRBJ1-5 | TRBV25-1 | - | - | TGTGCCAGCAGTGAATATAATCAGCCCCAGCATTTT | CASSEYNQPQHF
TRBJ1-1 | TRBV30 | - | - | TGTGCCTGGAGTGTAATATACAGGAGGAACACTGAAGCTTTCTTT | CAWSVIYRRNTEAFF
TRBJ2-7 | TRBV9 | TRBD1 | once | TGTGCCAGCAGCGTAGGGGGGACAGTTCTTCACGAGCAGTACTTC | CASSVGGTVLHEQYF
TRBJ2-5 | TRBV10-3 | - | once | TGTGCCATCAGTGAGACAACAGTCCTGGAGACCCAGTACTTC | CAISETTVLETQYF
TRBJ2-5 | TRBV19 | TRBD2 | - | TGTGCCAGTAGTATAGGGACTAGCGGGAGGGCCTTGGGGGAGACCCAGTACTTC | CASSIGTSGRALGETQYF
TRBJ2-3 | TRBV7-2 | - | once | TGTGCCGGAGCGGCGGGGTCTTCCACAGATACGCAGTATTTT | CAGAAGSSTDTQYF
TRBJ2-1 | TRBV7-9 | - | - | TGTGCCAGCAGCTTAGTGGGGGCGTACAATGAGCAGTTCTTC | CASSLVGAYNEQFF
TRBJ2-7 | TRBV2 | - | once | TGTGCCAGCAGTGCGTACGAGCAGTACTTC | CASSAYEQYF
TRBJ1-5 | TRBV6-1 | - | - | TGTGCCAGCAGTGAACAAGTAAGGGCCCAGCATTTT | CASSEQVRAQHF
TRBJ1-1 | TRBV7-2 | - | - | TGTGCCAGCAGCTTAGACAGGAACACTGAAGCTTTCTTT | CASSLDRNTEAFF
TRBJ1-1 | TRBV6-1 | - | - | TGTGCCAGCAGTGAATATTCGAGGAACACTGAAGCTTTCTTT | CASSEYSRNTEAFF
TRBJ1-1 | TRBV6-1 | - | - | TGTGCCAGCGGTGAAATCGGACGGCCGAACACTGAAGCTTTCTTT | CASGEIGRPNTEAFF
TRBJ2-2 | TRBV10-3 | - | - | TGTGCCATCTCCCCTCTGTCAGCGAACACCGGGGAGCTGTTTTTT | CAISPLSANTGELFF
TRBJ1-2 | TRBV19 | - | - | TGTGCCAGTTCCACAGGGTGGTATGGCTACACCTTC | CASSTGWYGYTF
TRBJ2-4 | TRBV19 | - | - | TGTGCCAGTAGTGATGGATTAGCCAAAAACATTCAGTACTTC | CASSDGLAKNIQYF
TRBJ2-1 | TRBV19 | - | - | TGTGCCAGTAGTATAGGAGCGGACTACCCTCGCTCCTACAATGAGCAGTTCTTC | CASSIGADYPRSYNEQFF
TRBJ2-1 | TRBV29-1 | - | - | TGCAGCGTTATTCAAGGGGGGAGGGCCGCCAATGAGCAGTTCTTC | CSVIQGGRAANEQFF
TRBJ2-7 | TRBV6-6 | - | - | TGTGCCAGCAGTTACTCGAGAGGGCTTCACGAGCAGTACTTC | CASSYSRGLHEQYF
TRBJ2-2 | TRBV5-4 | - | - | TGTGCCAGCAGCTTTTTGGGAGGAGGGAGCACCGGGGAGCTGTTTTTT | CASSFLGGGSTGELFF
TRBJ2-1 | TRBV6-6 | - | - | TGTGCCAGCAGCCCCCAAGGGGCCCAGGGCAATGAGCAGTTCTTC | CASSPQGAQGNEQFF
TRBJ2-1 | TRBV7-8 | - | - | TGTGCCAGCAGCTTAGTATTGGGCAATGAGCAGTTCTTC | CASSLVLGNEQFF
TRBJ1-1 | TRBV19 | - | - | TGTGCCAGTAGTATAGGCAGGATAAGAGAAGCTTTCTTT | CASSIGRIREAFF
TRBJ2-3 | TRBV15 | TRBD2 | - | TGTGCCACCAGCAGTGGGACTAGCGGAGGAGACACAGATACGCAGTATTTT | CATSSGTSGGDTDTQYF
TRBJ2-7 | TRBV6-5 | TRBD2 | - | TGTGCCAGCAGTAAAACAGTAGCGGGGTCCGGGGAGCAGTACTTC | CASSKTVAGSGEQYF
TRBJ2-3 | TRBV2 | - | - | TGTGCCAGCAGTGAAGCGGGACAACAAGGGGATACGCAGTATTTT | CASSEAGQQGDTQYF
TRBJ1-3 | TRBV14 | - | - | TGTGCCAGCAGCCAAGACGTCAGCTCTGGAAACACCATATATTTT | CASSQDVSSGNTIYF
TRBJ1-1 | TRBV6-6 | - | - | TGTGCCAGCAGTTACTATCCACAGTTGAACACTGAAGCTTTCTTT | CASSYYPQLNTEAFF
TRBJ1-5 | TRBV30 | - | few | TGTGCCTGGAGTAGGGGTAACAATCAGCCCCAGCATTTT | CAWSRGNNQPQHF
TRBJ2-1 | TRBV7-2 | - | - | TGTGCCAGCAGCTTTGGACAGAACCCAGTCTACAATGAGCAGTTCTTC | CASSFGQNPVYNEQFF
TRBJ2-1 | TRBV25-1 | TRBD1 | once | TGTGCCAGCAGTGGACAGGGGGTCGGGGTCAATGAGCAGTTCTTC | CASSGQGVGVNEQFF
TRBJ1-2 | TRBV27 | - | few | TGTGCCACCAAACTGACAGGTCTGGGAGGCTACACCTTC | CATKLTGLGGYTF
TRBJ2-3 | TRBV28 | - | - | TGTGCCAGCTCATCCTATACGCAGTATTTT | CASSSYTQYF
TRBJ2-2 | TRBV14 | TRBD2 | - | TGTGCCAGCAGCACGGGACTAGCGGGAGGAACCGGGGAGCTGTTTTTT | CASSTGLAGGTGELFF
TRBJ2-3 | TRBV19 | TRBD2 | - | TGTGCCAGTAGTACCTCGGCTAGCGGGAGTTCAGATACGCAGTATTTT | CASSTSASGSSDTQYF
TRBJ1-2 | TRBV6-5 | - | few | TGTGCCAGCACGAAGGCTAACTATGGCTACACCTTC | CASTKANYGYTF